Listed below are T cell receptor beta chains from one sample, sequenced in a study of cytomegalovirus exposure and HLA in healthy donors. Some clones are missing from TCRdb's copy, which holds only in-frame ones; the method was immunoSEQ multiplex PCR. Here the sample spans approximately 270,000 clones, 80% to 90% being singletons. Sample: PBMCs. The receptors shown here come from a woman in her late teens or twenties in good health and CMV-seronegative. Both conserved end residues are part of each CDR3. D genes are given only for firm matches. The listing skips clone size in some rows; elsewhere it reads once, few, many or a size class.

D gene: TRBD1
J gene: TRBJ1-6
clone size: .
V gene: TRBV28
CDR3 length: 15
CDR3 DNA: TGTGCCAGCAGGACTACGGGACAGGGGGATTCACCCCTCCACTTT
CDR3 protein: CASRTTGQGDSPLHF

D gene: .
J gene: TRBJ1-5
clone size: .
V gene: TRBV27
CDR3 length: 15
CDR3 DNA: TGTGCCAGCAGCCTGAACAGGGAACGTAATCAGCCCCAGCATTTT
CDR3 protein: CASSLNRERNQPQHF

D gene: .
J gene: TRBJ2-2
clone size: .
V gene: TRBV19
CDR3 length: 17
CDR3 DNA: TGTGCCAGTAGTAGATTGCGGGGAAGCAGGAACACCGGGGAGCTGTTTTTT
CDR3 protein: CASSRLRGSRNTGELFF

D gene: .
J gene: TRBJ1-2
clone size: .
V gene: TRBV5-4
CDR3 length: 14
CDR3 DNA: TGTGCCAGCACTCCCCCGGGAATTCACTATGGCTACACCTTC
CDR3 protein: CASTPPGIHYGYTF

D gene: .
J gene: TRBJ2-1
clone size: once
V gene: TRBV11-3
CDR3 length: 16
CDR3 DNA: TGTGCCAGCAGCCCCGGGGGGCTGCGGGATAGCAATGAGCAGTTCTTC
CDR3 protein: CASSPGGLRDSNEQFF

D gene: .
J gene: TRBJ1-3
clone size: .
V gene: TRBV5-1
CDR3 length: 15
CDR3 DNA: TGCGCCAGCAGCTTGTTCACGGGCTCTGGAAACACCATATATTTT
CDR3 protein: CASSLFTGSGNTIYF

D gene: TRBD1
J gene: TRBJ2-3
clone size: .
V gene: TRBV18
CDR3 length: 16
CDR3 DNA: TGTGCCAGCTCACCGGGGGACAGGCAGAACACAGATACGCAGTATTTT
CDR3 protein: CASSPGDRQNTDTQYF

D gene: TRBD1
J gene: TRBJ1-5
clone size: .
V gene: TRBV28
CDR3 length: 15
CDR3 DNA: TGTGCCAGCACGATAGGGGGACAGCAAAATCAGCCCCAGCATTTT
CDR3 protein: CASTIGGQQNQPQHF

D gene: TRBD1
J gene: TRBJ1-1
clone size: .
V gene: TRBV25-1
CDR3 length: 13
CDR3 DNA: TGTGCCAGCAGTGTTGGACAGGTCACTGAAGCTTTCTTT
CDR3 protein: CASSVGQVTEAFF

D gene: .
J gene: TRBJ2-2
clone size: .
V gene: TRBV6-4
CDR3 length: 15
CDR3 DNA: TGTGCCAGCAGTGATTTGGACATCAACACCGGGGAGCTGTTTTTT
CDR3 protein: CASSDLDINTGELFF

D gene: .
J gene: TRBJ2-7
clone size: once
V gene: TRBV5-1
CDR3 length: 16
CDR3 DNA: TGCGCCAGCAGCTTGGGGGGGAGGTTCCCTTCCTACGAGCAGTACTTC
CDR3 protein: CASSLGGRFPSYEQYF

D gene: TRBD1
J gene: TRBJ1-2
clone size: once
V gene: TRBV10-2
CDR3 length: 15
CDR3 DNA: TGCGCCAGCAGTGAACAGGGGGAAGGGGGCTATGGCTACACCTTC
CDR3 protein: CASSEQGEGGYGYTF

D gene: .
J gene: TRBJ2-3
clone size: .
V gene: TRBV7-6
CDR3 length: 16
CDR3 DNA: TGTGCCAGCAGCTTCCGGGCGGGGGCCAGCACAGATACGCAGTATTTT
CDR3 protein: CASSFRAGASTDTQYF

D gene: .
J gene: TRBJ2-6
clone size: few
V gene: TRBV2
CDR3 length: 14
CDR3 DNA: TGTGCCAGCAGTGAGGAGCTTGGGGCCAACGTCCTGACTTTC
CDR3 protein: CASSEELGANVLTF

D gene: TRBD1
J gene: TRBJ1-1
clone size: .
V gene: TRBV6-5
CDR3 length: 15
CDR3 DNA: TGTGCCAGCAGTTCCACCGGGACAGGGTTAACTGAAGCTTTCTTT
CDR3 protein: CASSSTGTGLTEAFF

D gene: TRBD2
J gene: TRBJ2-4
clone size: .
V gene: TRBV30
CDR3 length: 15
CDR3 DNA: TGTGCCTGGAGTGTGAGCGGGAGGTTGGAAAACATTCAGTACTTC
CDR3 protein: CAWSVSGRLENIQYF

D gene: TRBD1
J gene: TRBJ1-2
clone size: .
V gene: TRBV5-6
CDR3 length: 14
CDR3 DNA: TGTGCCAGCAGCTTGGAGACAGGGGTCTATGGCTACACCTTC
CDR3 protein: CASSLETGVYGYTF

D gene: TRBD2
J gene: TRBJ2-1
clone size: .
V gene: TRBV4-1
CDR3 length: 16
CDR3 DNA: TGCGCCAACAGCCAAGATATCAGCGGGAGTTCAGGTGAGCAGTTCTTC
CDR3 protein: CANSQDISGSSGEQFF

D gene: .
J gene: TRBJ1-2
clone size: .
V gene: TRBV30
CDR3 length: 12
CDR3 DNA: TGTGCCTGGAGAGCAGGGTCCGTGGGCTACACCTTC
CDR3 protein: CAWRAGSVGYTF

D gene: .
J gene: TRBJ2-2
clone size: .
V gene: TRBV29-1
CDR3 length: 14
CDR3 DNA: TGCAGCGCCGACAGTGGCCCGAACACCGGGGAGCTGTTTTTT
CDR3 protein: CSADSGPNTGELFF

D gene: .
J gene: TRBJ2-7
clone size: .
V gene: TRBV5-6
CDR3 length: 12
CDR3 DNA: TGTGCCAGCAGCTCGAGCTCCTACGAGCAGTACTTC
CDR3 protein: CASSSSSYEQYF

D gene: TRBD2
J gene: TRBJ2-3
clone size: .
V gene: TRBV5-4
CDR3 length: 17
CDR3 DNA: TGTGCCAGCAGCCACTCCGTACTAGCGGGAGACACAGATACGCAGTATTTT
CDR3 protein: CASSHSVLAGDTDTQYF

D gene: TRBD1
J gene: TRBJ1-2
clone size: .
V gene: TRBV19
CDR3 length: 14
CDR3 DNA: TGTGCCAGTAGTCCGGTAGGGGGCAGAAATGGCTACACCTTC
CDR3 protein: CASSPVGGRNGYTF

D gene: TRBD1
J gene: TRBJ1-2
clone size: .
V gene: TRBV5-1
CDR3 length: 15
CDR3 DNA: TGCGCCAGCAGCTTTAGGACAGGGCTGGACTATGGCTACACCTTC
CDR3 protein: CASSFRTGLDYGYTF

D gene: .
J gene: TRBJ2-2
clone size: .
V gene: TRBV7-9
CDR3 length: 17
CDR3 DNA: TGTGCCAGCAGCCCTGTTAAGGACTTCCCGAACACCGGGGAGCTGTTTTTT
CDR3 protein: CASSPVKDFPNTGELFF

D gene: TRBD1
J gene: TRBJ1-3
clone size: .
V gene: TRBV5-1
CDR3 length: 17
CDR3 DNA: TGCGCCAGCAGCCAAGGGACAGGGCTGAGCTCTGGAAACACCATATATTTT
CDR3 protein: CASSQGTGLSSGNTIYF

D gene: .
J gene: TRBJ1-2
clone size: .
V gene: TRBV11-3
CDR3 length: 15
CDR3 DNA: TGTGCCAGCAGCTTAGTTGGTAACGGAGACTATGGCTACACCTTC
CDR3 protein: CASSLVGNGDYGYTF

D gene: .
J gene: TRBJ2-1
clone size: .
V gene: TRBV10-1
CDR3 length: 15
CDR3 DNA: TGCGCCAGCAGTGATAGAGCCCAGGGTCACAATGAGCAGTTCTTC
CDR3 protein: CASSDRAQGHNEQFF

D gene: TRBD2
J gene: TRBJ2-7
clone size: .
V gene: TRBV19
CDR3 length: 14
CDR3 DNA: TGTGCCAGTAGTCCCCGGGAGGGGACCTACGAGCAGTACTTC
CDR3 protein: CASSPREGTYEQYF

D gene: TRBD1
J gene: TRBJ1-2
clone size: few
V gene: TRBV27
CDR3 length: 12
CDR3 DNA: TGTGCCAGCAGTTCAAGGGGGCTCGGCTACACCTTC
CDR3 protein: CASSSRGLGYTF

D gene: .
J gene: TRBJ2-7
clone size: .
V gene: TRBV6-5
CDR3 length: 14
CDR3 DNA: TGTGCCAGCAGTTACTCTTATGATGAGTACGAGCAGTACTTC
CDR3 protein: CASSYSYDEYEQYF

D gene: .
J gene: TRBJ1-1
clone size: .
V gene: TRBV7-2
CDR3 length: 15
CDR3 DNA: TGTGCCAGCAGCTTAGTAGTAGGGGGAAACACTGAAGCTTTCTTT
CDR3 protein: CASSLVVGGNTEAFF

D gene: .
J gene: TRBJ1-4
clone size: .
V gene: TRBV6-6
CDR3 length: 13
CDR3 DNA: TGTGCCAGCAGTACCGACAGTAATGAAAAACTGTTTTTT
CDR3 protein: CASSTDSNEKLFF

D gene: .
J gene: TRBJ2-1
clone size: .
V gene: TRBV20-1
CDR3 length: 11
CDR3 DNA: TGCAGTGCAATAACTACAGGGAGGCAGTTCTTC
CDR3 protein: CSAITTGRQFF

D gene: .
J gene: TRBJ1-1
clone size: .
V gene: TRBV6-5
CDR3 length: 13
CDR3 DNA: TGTGCCAGCAGTTACACGGGGAACACTGAAGCTTTCTTT
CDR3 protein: CASSYTGNTEAFF

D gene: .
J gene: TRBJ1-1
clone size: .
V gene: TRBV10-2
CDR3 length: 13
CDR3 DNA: TGCGCCAGCGCTGGTACTCGTAACACTGAAGCTTTCTTT
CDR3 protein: CASAGTRNTEAFF

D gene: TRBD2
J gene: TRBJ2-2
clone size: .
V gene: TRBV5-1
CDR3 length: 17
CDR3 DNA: TGCGCCAGCAGCTTGGGGACTAGCCCCGCGAACACCGGGGAGCTGTTTTTT
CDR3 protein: CASSLGTSPANTGELFF

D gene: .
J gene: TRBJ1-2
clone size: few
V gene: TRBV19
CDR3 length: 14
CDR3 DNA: TGTGCCAGTAGTATTAACGGCGGAAACTATGGCTACACCTTC
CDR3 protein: CASSINGGNYGYTF

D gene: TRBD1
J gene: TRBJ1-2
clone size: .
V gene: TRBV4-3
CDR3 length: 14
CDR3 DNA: TGCGCCAGCAGCCATGGGACAGGGGACAATGGCTACACCTTC
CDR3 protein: CASSHGTGDNGYTF

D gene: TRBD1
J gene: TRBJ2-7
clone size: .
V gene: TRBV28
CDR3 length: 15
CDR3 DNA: TGTGCCAGCAGTTTATTGGGGACAGGGGAAAGGGAGCAGTACTTC
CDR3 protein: CASSLLGTGEREQYF

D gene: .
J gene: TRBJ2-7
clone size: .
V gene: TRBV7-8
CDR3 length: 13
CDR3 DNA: TGTGCCAGCACCCCCGGGGGTACCCACGAGCAGTACTTC
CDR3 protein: CASTPGGTHEQYF

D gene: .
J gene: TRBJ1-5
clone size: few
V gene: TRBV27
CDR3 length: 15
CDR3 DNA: TGTGCCAGCAGTCAGTACAGTGATAGCAATCAGCCCCAGCATTTT
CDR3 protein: CASSQYSDSNQPQHF

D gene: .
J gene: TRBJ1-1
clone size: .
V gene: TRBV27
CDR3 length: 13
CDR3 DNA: TGTGCCAGCAGTTTTAGCAGGGGTACTGAAGCTTTCTTT
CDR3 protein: CASSFSRGTEAFF